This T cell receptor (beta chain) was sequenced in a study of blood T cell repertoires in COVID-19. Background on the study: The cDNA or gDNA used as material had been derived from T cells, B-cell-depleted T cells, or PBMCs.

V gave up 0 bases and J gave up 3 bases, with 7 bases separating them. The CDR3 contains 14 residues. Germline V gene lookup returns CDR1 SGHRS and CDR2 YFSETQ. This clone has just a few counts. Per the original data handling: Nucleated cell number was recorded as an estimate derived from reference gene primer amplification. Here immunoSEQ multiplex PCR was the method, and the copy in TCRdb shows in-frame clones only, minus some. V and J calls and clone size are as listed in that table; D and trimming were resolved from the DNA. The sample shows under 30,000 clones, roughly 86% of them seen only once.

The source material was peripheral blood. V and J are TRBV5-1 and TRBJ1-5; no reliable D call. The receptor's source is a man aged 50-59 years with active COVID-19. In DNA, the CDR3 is TGCGCCAGCAGCTTGGATTCAGTCAATCAGCCCCAGCATTTT. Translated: CASSLDSVNQPQHF. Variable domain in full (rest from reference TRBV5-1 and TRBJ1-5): KAGVTQTPRYLIKTRGQQVTLSCSPISGHRSVSWYQQTPGQGLQFLFEYFSETQRNKGNFPGRFSGRQFSNSRSEMNVSTLELGDSALYLCASSLDSVNQPQHFGDGTRLSIL.